This T cell receptor beta chain stems from a study of T cells in Graves' hyperthyroidism and ophthalmopathy. This clonotype appeared many times. Its target is unknown. Germline lookup yields CDR1 LNHNV and CDR2 YYDKDF (reference sequence). The V gene lost 1 base and the J gene lost 1 base, with 7 bases spanning the gap. The CDR3 length is 14 residues. General study findings and limits: Most thyroid-expanded clonotypes above 0.001 were also found in blood.

TCR beta CDR3 regions were amplified from RNA transcripts. The TCR CDR3 was amplified in a first-round RT-PCR using the HTBI primer set. In TCRdb, the multiplex PCR reads were re-called with MiXCR into one record per CDR3 protein. The table records hundreds of thousands of distinct CDR3 sequences, roughly 14% of them present only once. Sequencing was done on a sample of blood. This receptor was taken from a man between 18 and 35 years old with Graves' ophthalmopathy. The V and J genes are TRBV15 and TRBJ1-1; D may be TRBD1 (6 bases). The CDR3 coding sequence is TGTGCCACCAGCAGAGCCAGGGGGAACACTGAAGCTTTCTTT. It codes for CATSRARGNTEAFF.